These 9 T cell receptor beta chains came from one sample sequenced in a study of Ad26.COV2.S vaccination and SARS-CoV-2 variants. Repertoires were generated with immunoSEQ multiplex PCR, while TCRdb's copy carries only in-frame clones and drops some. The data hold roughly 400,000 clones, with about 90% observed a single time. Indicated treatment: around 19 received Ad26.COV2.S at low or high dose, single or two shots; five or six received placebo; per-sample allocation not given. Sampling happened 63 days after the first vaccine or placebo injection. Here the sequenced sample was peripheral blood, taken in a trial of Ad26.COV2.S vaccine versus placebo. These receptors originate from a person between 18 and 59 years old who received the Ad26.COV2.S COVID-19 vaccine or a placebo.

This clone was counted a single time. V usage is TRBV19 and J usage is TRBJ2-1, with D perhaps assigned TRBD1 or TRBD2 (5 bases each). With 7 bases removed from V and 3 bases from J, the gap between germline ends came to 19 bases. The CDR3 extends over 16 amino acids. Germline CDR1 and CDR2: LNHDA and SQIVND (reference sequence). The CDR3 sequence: CASTATRDPDYNEQFF. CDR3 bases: TGTGCCAGTACCGCTACCCGGGACCCCGACTACAATGAGCAGTTCTTC.

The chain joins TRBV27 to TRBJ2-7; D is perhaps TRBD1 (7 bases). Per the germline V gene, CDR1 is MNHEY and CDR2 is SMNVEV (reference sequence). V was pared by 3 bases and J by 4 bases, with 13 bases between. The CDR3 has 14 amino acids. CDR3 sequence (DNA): TGTGCCAGCAGTTTCAGGGGGGCCTCTTACGAGCAGTACTTC. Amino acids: CASSFRGASYEQYF.

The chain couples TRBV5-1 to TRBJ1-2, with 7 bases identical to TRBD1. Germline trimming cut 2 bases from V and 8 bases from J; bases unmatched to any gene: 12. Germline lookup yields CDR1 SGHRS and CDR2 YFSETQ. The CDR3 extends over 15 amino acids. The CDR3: CASSFYTGEAGGYTF. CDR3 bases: TGCGCCAGCAGCTTTTATACAGGGGAGGCTGGGGGCTACACCTTC.

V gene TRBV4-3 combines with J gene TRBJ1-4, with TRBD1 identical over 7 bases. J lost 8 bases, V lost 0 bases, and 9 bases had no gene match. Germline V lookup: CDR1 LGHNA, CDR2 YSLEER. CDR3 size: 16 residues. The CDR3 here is CASSQDYRTGQEKLFF. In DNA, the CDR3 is TGCGCCAGCAGCCAAGATTACCGGACAGGACAAGAAAAACTGTTTTTT.

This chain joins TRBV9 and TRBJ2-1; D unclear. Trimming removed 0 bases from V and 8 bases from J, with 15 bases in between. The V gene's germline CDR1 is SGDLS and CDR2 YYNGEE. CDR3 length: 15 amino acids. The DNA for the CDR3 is TGTGCCAGCAGCGTAGAGGATGTAGGACGGGATGAGCAGTTCTTC. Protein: CASSVEDVGRDEQFF.

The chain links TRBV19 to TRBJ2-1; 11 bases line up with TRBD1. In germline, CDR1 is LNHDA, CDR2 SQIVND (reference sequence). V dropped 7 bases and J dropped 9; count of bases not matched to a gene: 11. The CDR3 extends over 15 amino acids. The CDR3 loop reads CASTLGDRGVGEQFF. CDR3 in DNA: TGTGCCAGTACCCTAGGGGACAGGGGGGTCGGTGAGCAGTTCTTC.

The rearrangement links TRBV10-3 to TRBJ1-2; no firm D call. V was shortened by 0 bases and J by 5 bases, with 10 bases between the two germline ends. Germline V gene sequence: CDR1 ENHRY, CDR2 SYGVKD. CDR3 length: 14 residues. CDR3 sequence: CAISESNAGYGYTF. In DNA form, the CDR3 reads TGTGCCATCAGTGAGTCGAACGCGGGGTATGGCTACACCTTC.

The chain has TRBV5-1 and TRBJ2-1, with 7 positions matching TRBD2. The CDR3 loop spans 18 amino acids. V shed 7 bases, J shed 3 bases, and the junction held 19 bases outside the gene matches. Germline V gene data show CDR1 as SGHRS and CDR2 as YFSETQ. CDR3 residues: CASSEGGSARGSYNEQFF. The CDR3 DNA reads TGCGCCAGCTCGGAGGGCGGGAGCGCCCGCGGGAGCTACAATGAGCAGTTCTTC.

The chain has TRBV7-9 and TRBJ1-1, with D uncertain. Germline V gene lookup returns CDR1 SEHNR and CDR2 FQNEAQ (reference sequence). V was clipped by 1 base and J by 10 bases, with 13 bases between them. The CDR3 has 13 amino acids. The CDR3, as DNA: TGTGCCAGCAGCTTAGAACCCTCTATACCAGCTTTCTTT. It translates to CASSLEPSIPAFF.